These T cell receptor beta chains were read from a single sample in a study of identical twins. TCRdb re-derived calls from the 5' RACE reads in MiXCR, one entry per CDR3 protein. The sample has a few hundred thousand distinct CDR3 sequences; around 9.7% are singletons. Input material: naive T cells sorted from blood. The receptors here all came from a woman aged 45-65 years in good health. CDR3s include the opening cysteine and the closing phenylalanine or tryptophan. A D gene is named only where the DNA matches it firmly. Clone size is not always given. Where it is, it says once, few, many or a class for expanded clones.

j_gene: TRBJ1-1
v_gene: TRBV20-1
abundance: NA
d_gene: NA
CDR3aa: CSARMGGQVGLAFF
CDR3nt: TGCAGTGCTAGAATGGGCGGGCAGGTTGGGTTGGCTTTCTTT

j_gene: TRBJ2-1
v_gene: TRBV27
abundance: NA
d_gene: NA
CDR3aa: CASSFDTPSAPLDNEQFF
CDR3nt: TGTGCCAGCAGTTTCGATACTCCTAGCGCGCCTTTGGACAATGAGCAGTTCTTC

j_gene: TRBJ2-2
v_gene: TRBV11-2
abundance: few
d_gene: NA
CDR3aa: CASSLGTGIGRTHPWELFF
CDR3nt: TGTGCCAGCAGCTTAGGAACAGGGATCGGGAGGACCCATCCTTGGGAGCTGTTTTTT

j_gene: TRBJ2-3
v_gene: TRBV5-4
abundance: NA
d_gene: NA
CDR3aa: CASSLEDAGTDTQYF
CDR3nt: TGTGCCAGCAGCTTGGAGGACGCAGGCACAGATACGCAGTATTTT

j_gene: TRBJ1-6
v_gene: TRBV12-3/TRBV12-4
abundance: NA
d_gene: NA
CDR3aa: CASKVSSYNSPLHF
CDR3nt: TGTGCCAGCAAAGTCAGCTCCTATAATTCACCCCTCCACTTT

j_gene: TRBJ2-2
v_gene: TRBV4-2
abundance: NA
d_gene: NA
CDR3aa: CASSRESGSSGAGELFF
CDR3nt: TGTGCCAGCAGCCGGGAGTCCGGGTCTTCGGGAGCCGGGGAGCTGTTTTTT

j_gene: TRBJ1-3
v_gene: TRBV7-3
abundance: NA
d_gene: NA
CDR3aa: CASSLSGTGGSGNTIYF
CDR3nt: TGTGCCAGCAGCCTGAGTGGAACGGGGGGCTCTGGAAACACCATATATTTT

j_gene: TRBJ2-4
v_gene: TRBV12-3/TRBV12-4
abundance: many
d_gene: NA
CDR3aa: CASSKPIAKNIQYF
CDR3nt: TGTGCCAGCAGCAAGCCCATAGCCAAAAACATTCAGTACTTC

j_gene: TRBJ2-2
v_gene: TRBV14
abundance: few
d_gene: TRBD2
CDR3aa: CASSQNPAGVSGELFF
CDR3nt: TGTGCCAGCAGCCAAAATCCAGCGGGAGTATCCGGGGAGCTGTTTTTT

j_gene: TRBJ2-1
v_gene: TRBV7-9
abundance: many
d_gene: NA
CDR3aa: CASTHRESYNEQFF
CDR3nt: TGTGCCAGCACCCATAGGGAATCCTACAATGAGCAGTTCTTC

j_gene: TRBJ1-5
v_gene: TRBV20-1
abundance: NA
d_gene: TRBD1
CDR3aa: CSAVGTGGSGGQPQHF
CDR3nt: TGCAGTGCAGTCGGGACAGGGGGCTCCGGGGGACAGCCCCAGCATTTT

j_gene: TRBJ1-2
v_gene: TRBV12-3/TRBV12-4
abundance: NA
d_gene: NA
CDR3aa: CASSSSGANYGYTF
CDR3nt: TGTGCCAGCAGTTCCTCCGGGGCCAACTATGGCTACACCTTC

j_gene: TRBJ2-1
v_gene: TRBV7-9
abundance: many
d_gene: TRBD1
CDR3aa: CASSLRDRTFNEQFF
CDR3nt: TGTGCCAGCAGCTTAAGGGACAGGACCTTCAATGAGCAGTTCTTC

j_gene: TRBJ2-3
v_gene: TRBV29-1
abundance: few
d_gene: NA
CDR3aa: CSVEGGAVTDTQYF
CDR3nt: TGCAGCGTTGAGGGGGGGGCTGTGACAGATACGCAGTATTTT

j_gene: TRBJ1-5
v_gene: TRBV12-3/TRBV12-4
abundance: NA
d_gene: NA
CDR3aa: CASSFGGRGNQPQHF
CDR3nt: TGTGCCAGCAGTTTTGGGGGACGGGGAAATCAGCCCCAGCATTTT

j_gene: TRBJ1-2
v_gene: TRBV10-3
abundance: NA
d_gene: NA
CDR3aa: CATEGSGNGYTF
CDR3nt: TGTGCCACCGAGGGATCAGGGAATGGCTACACCTTC